This entry lists 28 T cell receptor beta chains sequenced from one sample in a study of T cell clonotyping in hematopoietic cell transplantation. Method: immunoSEQ multiplex PCR; TCRdb's copy keeps in-frame clones and lacks some. The table records fewer than 9,500 clones, approximately 94% of them present only once. The sequencing here drew on PBMCs, taken 100 days after allogeneic stem cell transplant. These receptors came from a male patient between 50 and 60 years old who had an allogeneic stem cell transplant from a related donor, so T cells may come from the graft donor. Some clones in this sample may be carry-over from other donors' samples.

In DNA form, the CDR3 reads TGTGCCAGCAGCAGCGGAGGGGATGCGGGCGAGCAGTACTTC. Its translation: CASSSGGDAGEQYF. The chain couples TRBV9 to TRBJ2-7, with D possibly being TRBD2 (6 bases). The germline gives CDR1 SGDLS, CDR2 YYNGEE. This CDR3 comprises 14 residues. V dropped 4 bases and J dropped 6 bases, with 17 bases sitting between them.

V and J are TRBV30 and TRBJ2-1; D gene uncertain. Germline V CDR1 and CDR2: GTSNPN, SVGIG (reference sequence). V was pared by 3 bases and J by 8 bases, with 8 bases between. The CDR3 covers 11 residues. CDR3 DNA: TGTGCCTGGAGCATTTACGATGAGCAGTTCTTC. The encoded protein is CAWSIYDEQFF.

The chain has TRBV29-1 and TRBJ1-2; maybe TRBD1 (5 bases). The V gene lost 7 bases and the J gene lost 8 bases, with 14 bases spanning the gap. Germline-derived CDR1 and CDR2 are SQVTM and ANQGSEA. CDR3 length: 11 amino acids. Here the CDR3 reads CSAGGEVGYTF. CDR3 sequence (DNA): TGCAGCGCCGGGGGGGAGGTAGGCTACACCTTC.

This chain uses TRBV6-1 with TRBJ2-7; 7 bases map to TRBD1. CDR1 MNHNS and CDR2 SASEGT come from the germline V gene. J was trimmed by 1 base and V by 6 bases; bases with no gene match: 3. The CDR3 has 13 amino acids. The CDR3 DNA reads as TGTGCCAGCAGCCCGACAGGGTCCTACGAGCAGTACTTC. This encodes CASSPTGSYEQYF.

The chain links TRBV7-2 to TRBJ2-7; 9 bases map to TRBD2. The CDR3 has 14 amino acids. The J segment lost 3 bases and the V segment lost 5 bases, leaving 5 bases of the junction unmatched. CDR1 is SGHTA, CDR2 FQGNSA, per germline. The CDR3 sequence is CASSPGLAFYEQYF. Written as DNA, the CDR3 is TGTGCCAGCAGCCCGGGACTAGCTTTCTACGAGCAGTACTTC.

This chain uses TRBV7-3 with TRBJ1-6; D possibly corresponds to TRBD1 (6 bases). From germline, CDR1 is SGHTA and CDR2 FQGTGA. This CDR3 region has 15 residues. V lost 5 bases and J lost 9, with 17 bases in between. The CDR3 region is CASSPGTIEASPLHF. CDR3 bases: TGTGCCAGCAGCCCCGGGACAATTGAAGCTTCACCCCTCCACTTT.

The chain recombines TRBV5-4 with TRBJ2-1; 7 nucleotides line up with TRBD2. Germline values: CDR1 SGHNT, CDR2 YYREEE (reference sequence). The trim removed 0 bases at V and 5 bases at J, leaving 5 bases unmatched. CDR3 length equals 15 residues. The CDR3 DNA sequence: TGTGCCAGCAGCTTGGTAGCGGGCCAGAACAATGAGCAGTTCTTC. It is translated as CASSLVAGQNNEQFF.

This rearrangement joins TRBV6-5 to TRBJ1-5; no firm D call. This CDR3 has 15 residues. Deletions cut 5 bases from V and 0 bases from J, with 11 bases between. Per germline, CDR1 MNHEY and CDR2 SVGAGI. The CDR3 DNA sequence: TGTGCCAGCAGTCTACTGAGGGATAGCAATCAGCCCCAGCATTTT. Its translation is CASSLLRDSNQPQHF.

CDR3: CASSTLGGSGELFF. CDR3 in DNA: TGTGCCAGCAGTACTCTCGGAGGGTCTGGGGAGCTGTTTTTT. This rearrangement joins TRBV2 to TRBJ2-2; D perhaps matches TRBD2 (6 bases). There are 14 residues in the CDR3. Germline lookup yields CDR1 SNHLY and CDR2 FYNNEI. Between the trimmed V and J ends, which lost 5 bases and 8 bases, there was a span of 15 bases.

The J gene is TRBJ2-5, the V gene TRBV4-2; 10 bases align to TRBD2. The CDR3 covers 18 residues. V trimming: 0 bases; J trimming: 4 bases; junction bases outside the gene matches: 11. Per germline, CDR1 LGHNA and CDR2 YNFKEQ. The CDR3 spells CASSQEFQRGGLGETQYF. CDR3 bases: TGTGCCAGCAGCCAAGAGTTCCAGCGGGGGGGCCTGGGAGAGACCCAGTACTTC.

This sequence joins TRBV29-1 and TRBJ2-7, with a tentative D call TRBD1 (7 bases). V shed 6 bases and J shed 0 bases, with 12 bases lying between them. The CDR3 is 13 amino acids. The germline CDR1 and CDR2 sequences are SQVTM and ANQGSEA. CDR3 nucleotides: TGCAGCGTAGGAGGGGGCTCCTCCTACGAGCAGTACTTC. Translated, it gives CSVGGGSSYEQYF.

The rearrangement joins TRBV27 to TRBJ2-7; D remains unclear. Germline assignment: CDR1 MNHEY and CDR2 SMNVEV (reference sequence). The CDR3 consists of 11 residues. The V end was cut by 4 bases, the J end by 7 bases, with 8 bases between. The CDR3 spells CASSSHWEQYF. The DNA for the CDR3 is TGTGCCAGCAGTTCCCATTGGGAGCAGTACTTC.

This rearrangement joins TRBV19 to TRBJ2-3, with D tentatively TRBD2 (6 bases). Germline V gives CDR1 LNHDA, CDR2 SQIVND (reference sequence). This CDR3 spans 16 amino acids. Trimming removed 4 bases from V and 0 bases from J, with 14 bases in between. The CDR3, as DNA: TGTGCCAGTAGTAATCATGCGGGGATCAGCACAGATACGCAGTATTTT. This sequence encodes CASSNHAGISTDTQYF.

This chain uses TRBV10-3 with TRBJ2-3; D uncertain. The CDR3 length is 11 residues. V shed 10 bases and J shed 2 bases, with 7 bases lying between them. Per the germline V gene, CDR1 is ENHRY and CDR2 is SYGVKD. The CDR3 loop reads CATLVTDTQYF. CDR3 nucleotide sequence: TGTGCCACCCTCGTCACAGATACGCAGTATTTT.

This chain uses TRBV5-8 with TRBJ1-2; D not certain. The CDR3 has 13 amino acids. Germline lookup yields CDR1 SGHTS and CDR2 YDEGEE. Trimming took 5 bases from V and 5 from J, leaving 13 bases between them. CDR3 residues: CASRYVFKYGYTF. In DNA, the CDR3 is TGTGCCAGCAGATATGTATTTAAGTATGGCTACACCTTC.

J is TRBJ1-5 and V is TRBV6-6, with D hard to call. V was clipped by 4 bases and J by 0 bases, with 7 bases between them. The CDR3 is made up of 14 amino acids. Germline CDR1 and CDR2: MNHNY and SVGAGI (reference sequence). The CDR3 here is CASSLTDSNQPQHF. CDR3 coding DNA: TGTGCCAGCAGTTTGACGGATAGCAATCAGCCCCAGCATTTT.

J is TRBJ2-3 and V is TRBV6-6, with 12 nucleotides matching TRBD2. The CDR3 length is 16 residues. Germline CDR1 MNHNY, CDR2 SVGAGI (reference sequence). Trimming cost V 6 bases and J 5 bases; bases outside gene matches: 9. In DNA, the CDR3 is TGTGCCAGCAGGCGGTGGAGACTAGCGGGAGAAGATACGCAGTATTTT. Translation: CASRRWRLAGEDTQYF.

The chain combines TRBV4-1 with TRBJ2-7; D might be TRBD1 or TRBD2, each matching 5 bases. V was clipped by 3 bases and J by 6 bases, with 18 bases between them. Germline V gene data show CDR1 as MGHRA and CDR2 as YSYEKL. This CDR3 is 15 amino acids long. The CDR3 DNA follows: TGCGCCAGCAGCCACGACAGATCTGAGGGGCGCGAGCAGTACTTC. This encodes CASSHDRSEGREQYF.

The chain employs TRBV28 and TRBJ2-5; D is perhaps TRBD2 (7 bases). The CDR3 is 17 amino acids. Trimming stripped 5 bases from V and 2 bases from J, with 21 bases between. CDR1 MDHEN and CDR2 SYDVKM come from the germline V gene. In DNA form, the CDR3 reads TGTGCCAGCAGTCCCCCTCCGGGGGGCGGAGGGCAAGAGACCCAGTACTTC. It encodes CASSPPPGGGGQETQYF. Drawing the rest from reference TRBV28 and TRBJ2-5, the complete variable domain is DVKVTQSSRYLVKRTGEKVFLECVQDMDHENMFWYRQDPGLGLRLIYFSYDVKMKEKGDIPEGYSVSREKKERFSLILESASTNQTSMYLCASSPPPGGGGQETQYFGPGTRLLVL.

This chain joins TRBV5-1 and TRBJ2-1, with 7 bases lining up with TRBD2. The junction had 2 bases not matched to a gene; V was cut back by 0 bases and J by 2 bases. CDR3 length equals 15 residues. Germline V CDR1 and CDR2: SGHRS, YFSETQ. The CDR3 DNA sequence: TGCGCCAGCAGCTTGGGGGGGGGAACCTACAATGAGCAGTTCTTC. Its translation: CASSLGGGTYNEQFF. Full variable domain (missing parts from reference TRBV5-1 and TRBJ2-1): KAGVTQTPRYLIKTRGQQVTLSCSPISGHRSVSWYQQTPGQGLQFLFEYFSETQRNKGNFPGRFSGRQFSNSRSEMNVSTLELGDSALYLCASSLGGGTYNEQFFGPGTRLTVL.

The chain carries TRBV11-3 and TRBJ1-1, with a tentative D call TRBD1 (5 bases). The CDR3 runs 15 residues. Between the trimmed V and J ends, which lost 1 base and 3 bases, there was a span of 12 bases. Germline loops: CDR1 SGHNT, CDR2 YENEEA. In DNA, the CDR3 is TGTGCCAGCAGCTTAGGTTTGGGAGGGGACACTGAAGCTTTCTTT. This translates into CASSLGLGGDTEAFF.

The chain couples TRBV13 to TRBJ2-7; 7 nucleotides agree with TRBD2. The J segment lost 4 bases and the V segment lost 3 bases, leaving 12 bases of the junction unmatched. Germline V gene sequence: CDR1 PRHDT, CDR2 FYEKMQ (reference sequence). CDR3 length equals 16 residues. CDR3 amino acids: CASSLARRSGGYEQYF. The CDR3 DNA sequence: TGTGCCAGCAGCTTGGCTCGCCGATCGGGGGGTTACGAGCAGTACTTC.

In DNA, the CDR3 is TGCGCCAGCAGCGAGCAGGGACAGATGTACGAGCAGTACTTC. It is translated as CASSEQGQMYEQYF. This rearrangement joins TRBV5-1 to TRBJ2-7, with TRBD1 identical over 7 bases. The CDR3 loop spans 14 amino acids. V shed 4 bases and J 4 bases; nucleotides not matched to a gene: 8. Germline-derived CDR1 and CDR2 are SGHRS and YFSETQ.

The V gene is TRBV27, the J gene TRBJ1-5; D unclear. CDR3 length: 13 amino acids. Germline CDR1 reads MNHEY; CDR2 reads SMNVEV (reference sequence). V gave up 5 bases and J gave up 6 bases, with 11 bases separating them. The CDR3: CASSLDVGQPQHF. In nucleotides, the CDR3 is TGTGCCAGCAGTCTGGATGTCGGTCAGCCCCAGCATTTT.

The V gene is TRBV7-3, the J gene TRBJ2-2; TRBD1 aligns across 7 bases. Trimming cost V 3 bases and J 6 bases; bases outside gene matches: 4. Germline lookup yields CDR1 SGHTA and CDR2 FQGTGA. This CDR3 has 14 amino acids. In nucleotides, the CDR3 is TGTGCCAGCAGCTTGGACCAGGGGGCCGGGGAGCTGTTTTTT. It translates to CASSLDQGAGELFF.

The chain has TRBV4-1 and TRBJ2-7; D tentatively fits TRBD1 or TRBD2 (5 bases each). The CDR3 runs to 14 residues. With 3 bases removed from V and 3 bases from J, the gap between germline ends came to 12 bases. In germline, CDR1 is MGHRA, CDR2 YSYEKL. The CDR3 sequence is CASSHAGTDYEQYF. CDR3 DNA: TGCGCCAGCAGCCACGCCGGGACGGACTACGAGCAGTACTTC.

The chain joins TRBV2 to TRBJ2-7, with D tentatively TRBD1 or TRBD2 (5 bases each). The CDR3 contains 15 residues. V lost 7 bases to trimming and J lost 3 bases, with 19 bases between them. The V gene's germline CDR1 is SNHLY and CDR2 FYNNEI. CDR3: CASIKPGTTYYEQYF. The CDR3 DNA is TGTGCCAGCATCAAACCTGGGACGACATACTACGAGCAGTACTTC. The complete variable domain, with remaining parts taken from reference TRBV2 and TRBJ2-7, reads EPEVTQTPSHQVTQMGQEVILRCVPISNHLYFYWYRQILGQKVEFLVSFYNNEISEKSEIFDDQFSVERPDGSNFTLKIRSTKLEDSAMYFCASIKPGTTYYEQYFGPGTRLTVT.

The rearrangement joins TRBV11-2 to TRBJ2-2; D is unresolved. This CDR3 has 13 residues. V lost 2 bases, J lost 6 bases, and 7 bases lay in between. Germline CDR1 is SGHAT and CDR2 is FQNNGV. CDR3 bases: TGTGCCAGCAGCTTACCCCCCCCCGGGGAGCTGTTTTTT. Translation gives CASSLPPPGELFF.